These 27 T cell receptor beta chains share one sample of origin, sequenced in a study of blood T cell repertoires in COVID-19. Profiling relied on immunoSEQ multiplex PCR, and the TCRdb table lists in-frame clones only, not all of them. The sample lists some 150,000 clones, 70% to 85% occurring once. The sample taken for sequencing was peripheral blood. The source is a man between 60 and 75 years old with COVID-19, enrolled during active disease.

V and J are TRBV24-1 and TRBJ1-3; the D is unclear. The CDR3 length is 15 residues. The V end was cut by 4 bases, the J end by 0 bases, with 9 bases between. Germline CDR1 is KGHDR and CDR2 is SFDVKD. The CDR3 nucleotides are TGTGCCACCAGTGACGAGGGAATCTCTGGAAACACCATATATTTT. Translating it yields CATSDEGISGNTIYF.

The V call is TRBV5-1, the J call TRBJ2-1; 8 bases line up with TRBD2. The CDR3 spans 15 residues. After removal of 2 bases from V and 3 bases from J, the junction contained 4 bases not matched to a gene. CDR1 SGHRS and CDR2 YFSETQ come from the germline V gene. The CDR3 coding sequence is TGCGCCAGCAGCTTCGTCGGGGGGGACTACAATGAGCAGTTCTTC. Translated: CASSFVGGDYNEQFF.

The V call is TRBV5-1, the J call TRBJ1-2, with 11 bases that match TRBD1. The CDR3 is 15 residues long. The V gene end was trimmed by 4 bases and the J gene end by 6 bases; junction bases not matched to a gene: 8. The germline CDR1 and CDR2 sequences are SGHRS and YFSETQ. The CDR3 is CASSLRDRGYDGYTF. In nucleotides, the CDR3 is TGCGCCAGCAGCCTCCGGGACAGGGGGTACGATGGCTACACCTTC. Using reference TRBV5-1 and TRBJ1-2 for the parts outside the CDR3, the full variable domain is KAGVTQTPRYLIKTRGQQVTLSCSPISGHRSVSWYQQTPGQGLQFLFEYFSETQRNKGNFPGRFSGRQFSNSRSEMNVSTLELGDSALYLCASSLRDRGYDGYTFGSGTRLTVV.

This clone appeared once. The J gene is TRBJ1-2, the V gene TRBV2, with 8 bases lining up with TRBD1. Germline trimming cut 6 bases from V and 6 bases from J; bases unmatched to any gene: 9. This CDR3 is 14 amino acids long. Germline V gives CDR1 SNHLY, CDR2 FYNNEI. This CDR3 is CASRAPGGYNGYTF. CDR3 DNA sequence: TGTGCCAGCAGGGCGCCAGGGGGCTACAATGGCTACACCTTC.

This sequence joins TRBV18 and TRBJ1-3, with 8 bases matching TRBD1. The CDR3 loop spans 15 amino acids. Looked up from germline, CDR1 is KGHSH and CDR2 is LQKENI. Losses at the gene ends were 5 bases for V and 4 bases for J; bases not matched to a gene: 7. In DNA form, the CDR3 reads TGTGCCAGCTCAGGGTCAGGGGGCCTCGGAAACACCATATATTTT. As protein: CASSGSGGLGNTIYF.

The CDR3 nucleotides read TGTGCCAGCAGCCCTATGTTACAGGGCGGGCAGCATTTT. Protein sequence: CASSPMLQGGQHF. The chain employs TRBV7-2 and TRBJ1-5, with a weak D call TRBD1 (6 bases). The CDR3 loop spans 13 amino acids. Between the trimmed V and J ends, which lost 5 bases and 13 bases, there was a span of 18 bases. Germline CDR1 is SGHTA and CDR2 is FQGNSA.

This sequence joins TRBV2 and TRBJ2-3; TRBD2 agrees at 15 bases. The junction had 1 base not matched to a gene; V was cut back by 6 bases and J by 3 bases. Germline V lookup: CDR1 SNHLY, CDR2 FYNNEI. The CDR3 contains 15 residues. The CDR3 sequence: CASRGTSGRTDTQYF. In DNA form, the CDR3 reads TGTGCCAGCAGAGGGACTAGCGGGAGGACAGATACGCAGTATTTT.

This rearrangement joins TRBV6-6 to TRBJ2-7; 10 bases agree with TRBD1. V lost 5 bases and J lost 2; bases outside the gene matches: 3. The CDR3 covers 14 residues. Germline CDR1 and CDR2: MNHNY and SVGAGI (reference sequence). CDR3 protein: CASSRGTGAYEQYF. The CDR3 region has the DNA TGTGCCAGCAGTAGGGGGACAGGGGCCTACGAGCAGTACTTC.

V gene TRBV6-5 combines with J gene TRBJ1-1, with TRBD1 matching 9 bases. The CDR3 spans 15 residues. Per the germline V gene, CDR1 is MNHEY and CDR2 is SVGAGI. The trim removed 5 bases at V and 5 bases at J, leaving 9 bases unmatched. The CDR3 nucleotides are TGTGCCAGCAGTCTAGACAGGGGGAGGAGAACTGAAGCTTTCTTT. It is translated as CASSLDRGRRTEAFF.

CDR3 loop: CASSRGQATDTQYF. In DNA form, the CDR3 reads TGCGCCAGCAGCCGTGGACAGGCCACAGATACGCAGTATTTT. The chain joins TRBV5-1 to TRBJ2-3; 7 bases fit TRBD1. Per the germline V gene, CDR1 is SGHRS and CDR2 is YFSETQ. V was pared by 4 bases and J by 2 bases, with 4 bases of the junction left unmatched. This CDR3 spans 14 amino acids.

The chain carries TRBV6-1 and TRBJ2-7, with TRBD2 matching 11 bases. The CDR3 is made up of 15 amino acids. Germline V gives CDR1 MNHNS, CDR2 SASEGT. Trimming at V came to 6 bases and at J to 2 bases, leaving 6 bases not matched to a gene. This CDR3 is CASRDTSGGTYEQYF. In DNA, the CDR3 is TGTGCCAGCAGGGACACTAGCGGGGGCACCTACGAGCAGTACTTC.

The chain joins TRBV18 to TRBJ2-7; TRBD1 is a possible D gene (6 bases). V was trimmed by 5 bases and J by 6 bases, leaving 17 bases between them. From germline, CDR1 is KGHSH and CDR2 LQKENI. This CDR3 comprises 14 residues. The CDR3 sequence: CASSATGTSGEQYF. CDR3 nucleotide sequence: TGTGCCAGCTCAGCGACCGGGACAAGCGGCGAGCAGTACTTC. Looking up the rest from reference TRBV18 and TRBJ2-7 gives the full variable domain: NAGVMQNPRHLVRRRGQEARLRCSPMKGHSHVYWYRQLPEEGLKFMVYLQKENIIDESGMPKERFSAEFPKEGPSILRIQQVVRGDSAAYFCASSATGTSGEQYFGPGTRLTVT.

The chain uses TRBV19 and TRBJ1-1, with no clear D. Deletions cut 6 bases from V and 1 base from J, with 15 bases between. The CDR3 length is 15 residues. Germline values: CDR1 LNHDA, CDR2 SQIVND (reference sequence). The CDR3 nucleotides are TGTGCCAGTAGGTCGGCCCCAGGTACGAACACTGAAGCTTTCTTT. It is translated as CASRSAPGTNTEAFF.

The CDR3 region is CASSDGTSGGFEETQYF. The CDR3 bases are TGTGCCAGCAGCGATGGGACTAGCGGGGGATTTGAAGAGACCCAGTACTTC. This chain joins TRBV9 and TRBJ2-5; 14 bases are a match to TRBD2. This CDR3 comprises 17 residues. Losses at the gene ends were 3 bases for V and 3 bases for J; bases not matched to a gene: 7. The germline V gene has CDR1 SGDLS and CDR2 YYNGEE.

In its sample, this clone was seen a few times. V and J are TRBV5-1 and TRBJ1-1, with a possible D match to TRBD1 (5 bases). Between the trimmed V and J ends, which lost 6 bases and 1 base, there was a span of 19 bases. The CDR3 runs to 16 residues. From germline, CDR1 is SGHRS and CDR2 YFSETQ. CDR3 loop: CASNFFPGLTNTEAFF. The CDR3 region has the DNA TGCGCCAGCAACTTTTTTCCAGGGCTTACGAACACTGAAGCTTTCTTT.

The chain joins TRBV7-9 to TRBJ2-3, with D unclear. V lost 2 bases, J lost 3 bases, and 9 bases lay in between. Germline loops: CDR1 SEHNR, CDR2 FQNEAQ (reference sequence). CDR3 length: 14 amino acids. The CDR3 region has the DNA TGTGCCAGCAGCTTATCGACATTTACAGATACGCAGTATTTT. Translation gives CASSLSTFTDTQYF.

This chain joins TRBV11-3 and TRBJ2-5, with no clear D. Germline V lookup: CDR1 SGHNT, CDR2 YENEEA. This CDR3 has 14 residues. Trimming took off 2 bases at V and 4 bases at J, with 11 bases between the two ends. Here the CDR3 reads CASSLSSSGETQYF. The DNA for the CDR3 is TGTGCCAGCAGCTTATCAAGCTCGGGAGAGACCCAGTACTTC.

This chain's CDR3 is CASSLGGGGGTNYGYTF. The CDR3 nucleotides are TGTGCCAGCAGTTTGGGAGGGGGAGGGGGAACTAACTATGGCTACACCTTC. The chain combines TRBV28 with TRBJ1-2; D perhaps matches TRBD1 (6 bases). V shed 3 bases and J shed 0 bases, with 17 bases lying between them. Germline V lookup: CDR1 MDHEN, CDR2 SYDVKM. The CDR3 length is 17 residues.

A remark on this clone: The identical CDR3 is also encoded by other nucleotide sequences in the sample. This chain joins TRBV2 and TRBJ1-5, with TRBD1 identical over 9 bases. This CDR3 spans 14 amino acids. The germline gives CDR1 SNHLY, CDR2 FYNNEI. The V and J ends lost 4 bases and 4 bases, in that order; junction bases with no gene match: 2. The CDR3 is CASSGDRVNQPQHF. CDR3 coding DNA: TGTGCCAGCAGTGGGGACAGGGTAAATCAGCCCCAGCATTTT.

Remarks on this clone: The sample contains more than one DNA sequence encoding this CDR3. The chain links TRBV18 to TRBJ1-1; TRBD1 matches at 8 bases. With V trimmed by 6 bases and J by 2 bases, 5 bases remained unmatched. Germline assignment: CDR1 KGHSH and CDR2 LQKENI. The CDR3 contains 14 residues. CDR3 residues: CASSGQGANTEAFF. Here the CDR3 DNA reads TGTGCCAGCTCGGGGCAGGGGGCCAACACTGAAGCTTTCTTT.

The J gene is TRBJ1-3, the V gene TRBV11-3, with D uncertain. The V and J ends lost 8 bases and 5 bases respectively, with 7 bases between them. The CDR3 loop spans 11 amino acids. Germline V gene data show CDR1 as SGHNT and CDR2 as YENEEA. The CDR3 reads CASRARNTIYF. CDR3 DNA sequence: TGTGCCAGCCGAGCGAGAAACACCATATATTTT.

A single count supports this clone. The chain couples TRBV12-3 or TRBV12-4 to TRBJ2-5; possibly TRBD1 for D (6 bases). The length of the CDR3 is 13 residues. Trimming took off 6 bases at V and 5 bases at J, with 13 bases between the two ends. As DNA, the CDR3 is TGTGCCAGCAGATCAGGGGCAGTGGAGACCCAGTACTTC. Protein sequence: CASRSGAVETQYF.

The V gene is TRBV7-2, the J gene TRBJ2-3; a weak D match, TRBD2 (6 bases). The germline gives CDR1 SGHTA, CDR2 FQGNSA. The CDR3 contains 13 residues. V lost 5 bases to trimming and J lost 7 bases, with 13 bases between them. The CDR3 loop reads CASSLGTPNTQYF. The DNA of the CDR3 is TGTGCCAGCAGCCTCGGGACTCCCAATACGCAGTATTTT.

Concerning this clone itself: One end of the junction fails to match germline, which may point to a read error. In the same sample, other DNA sequences code for this CDR3. The genes are TRBV6-2 or TRBV6-3 and TRBJ2-7; the D gene is possibly TRBD1 (5 bases). The CDR3 covers 13 residues. Germline-derived CDR1 and CDR2 are MNHEY and SVGEGT. CDR3 in DNA: TGTGCCAGCAGTTATGGGGCACGCTACGAGCAGTATTTC. Its protein product is CASSYGARYEQYF.

This clone was detected only a few times. The chain is built from TRBV6-2 or TRBV6-3 and TRBJ1-2; 7 bases fit TRBD1. The germline CDR1 and CDR2 sequences are MNHEY and SVGEGT. The CDR3 is made up of 15 amino acids. After removal of 6 bases from V and 4 bases from J, the junction contained 11 bases not matched to a gene. CDR3 nucleotides: TGTGCCAGCAGCCCCCCGGGACAGCTCCTCTATGGCTACACCTTC. As protein: CASSPPGQLLYGYTF.

The gene calls are TRBV25-1 and TRBJ1-1, with 7 bases matching TRBD1. This CDR3 spans 13 amino acids. CDR1 MGHDK and CDR2 SYGVNS come from the germline V gene. V shed 9 bases, J shed 7 bases, and the junction held 11 bases outside the gene matches. CDR3 residues: CASSPTGKIEAFF. The CDR3 DNA sequence: TGTGCCAGTTCGCCGACAGGGAAGATTGAAGCTTTCTTT.

Written as DNA, the CDR3 is TGTGCCAGCAGCCCACGACGGGGAAGCCAAGAGACCCAGTACTTC. Protein product: CASSPRRGSQETQYF. The chain uses TRBV7-9 and TRBJ2-5; possibly TRBD2 for D (5 bases). The CDR3 runs to 15 residues. Deletions cut 5 bases from V and 1 base from J, with 14 bases between. Germline V gene lookup returns CDR1 SEHNR and CDR2 FQNEAQ (reference sequence).